The entry below gives a single T cell receptor beta chain sequence along with its context. The antigen remains undetermined. This specimen comes from a study of T cell responses to AZD1222 COVID-19 vaccine. Whole-study findings and limits: CD4 TCRs covered the whole spike, strongest at regions 160-218 and 743-854. Only six or seven AZD1222 recipients were seropositive at baseline. The reported proportion of spike-specific TCRs targeting unmutated variant regions was nearly half. Clonal diversity was possibly underestimated; the donors were predominantly white British and more often female.

The CDR3 is 15 amino acids. V trimming: 2 bases; J trimming: 2 bases; junction bases outside the gene matches: 2. The germline CDR1 and CDR2 sequences are LGHNA and YSLEER. TCRdb's table, derived via immunoSEQ multiplex PCR, lists solely in-frame clones and lacks some. Of about 110,000 clones in the sample, approximately 91% were seen once. This chain joins TRBV4-3 and TRBJ2-7; 11 positions agree with TRBD2. The source was peripheral blood, collected on day 0 of MenACWY control vaccination. The clonotype was recovered from an adult in good health. The CDR3 here is CASSQTSGRTYEQYF. The CDR3 DNA reads TGCGCCAGCAGCCAAACTAGCGGGAGAACCTACGAGCAGTACTTC.